This T cell receptor beta chain was found in a study of CD8+CD57+ T cells in acquired aplastic anemia (dated by TCRdb to about 2018). About the study as a whole: Extracted DNA from sorted CD4+ and CD8+ cells averaged around 2.9 ug, ranging from 0.2 to 27.4 ug. CD8+CD57+ expansion was defined as a frequency above the mean frequency observed in healthy subjects.

Flow cytometry had shown CD8+CD57+ cell expansion in the patients selected for sequencing. Every patient had a diagnosis of severe acquired aplastic anemia based on International Study of Aplastic Anemia and Agranulocytosis and Camitta criteria. No patient had received any therapy when blood was sampled. The study deep-sequenced TCR repertoires of sorted CD4+ and CD8+ blood T cells from severe aplastic anemia patients and healthy subjects. Patients were enrolled under clinicaltrials.gov protocols 00001620, 01623167, 00001397, 00071045, 00081523 and 00961064 in the USA. Ficoll-Paque density gradient centrifugation was used to isolate peripheral blood mononuclear cells. Before DNA extraction, CD4+ and CD8+ T cells were sorted by FACS or by magnetic beads. Points on this clonotype: The target of this receptor is not known. Within one base of it there is no much larger clone, and no base qualities were kept.

TCR beta VDJ combination and CDR3 sequence profiling used genomic DNA as the template. An Illumina HiSeq 2000 was used for TCR repertoire sequencing. The study's processing was this. TRBV/TRBJ rearrangement plots, CDR3 size and DJ length profiles, and Simpson's diversity index were used to assess repertoires. The most abundant DNA sequence in the deep sequencing data was taken as the immunodominant clone. CDR3 amino acid sequences were screened for sharing across subjects and compared with published repertoires and the VDJdb database. The public reads were reanalyzed by TCRdb: fastp trimming at Q25, MiXCR alignment, in-frame beta chains only. When rows share a CDR3 protein, they turn into one entry using the most common DNA and genes. The V and J calls here are based on TCRdb, not the publication. Within this sample are 180,000 or so distinct CDR3 sequences, with under 55% of them counted one time only. The top ten constitute 0.85% to 1.2% of the sample.

Trimming removed 8 bases from V and 0 bases from J; the gene matches leave 4 bases unexplained. From a lookup of the germline V gene, CDR1 and CDR2 are SGDLS and YYNGEE. From the cysteine through the phenylalanine, the CDR3 covers 14 amino acids. Only the CDR3 DNA stays, 42 bases, in frame from base 1. Study-level results and caveats: No significant difference in CD8+ Simpson's diversity was found between patients and healthy controls (P=0.060). Nearly 30 CD8+ CDR3 sequences were found in both patients and controls but appeared to be highly expressed in patients and within the immunodominant clones of the patients.

The receptor chain draws on TRBV9 and TRBJ2-2, with 7 bases aligning to TRBD1. Sequenced sample: sorted CD4+, CD8+, or CD8+CD57+ T cells (not recorded which) from PBMCs. The origin of this receptor is a human donor with aplastic anemia. The CDR3 in this case is CASTGQANTGELFF. The base sequence is TGTGCCAGTACCGGACAGGCGAACACCGGGGAGCTGTTTTTT.